This T cell receptor (beta chain) appears in the sequencing data of a study of blood T cell repertoires in COVID-19. Original methodology: Amplification with reference gene primers provided the estimates of nucleated cell counts. TCRdb's table, derived via immunoSEQ multiplex PCR, lists solely in-frame clones and lacks some. That table gives V, J and clone size, and the DNA gave D and trimming. Of 200,000 to 250,000 clones listed, approximately 81% are singletons. The CDR3 contains 16 residues. Unmatched junction bases numbered 6, after V lost 3 bases and J lost 2 bases. The material sequenced was peripheral blood. The source of this sequence is a man between 50 and 59 years old who had recovered from COVID-19. V gene TRBV5-3 combines with J gene TRBJ2-1, with 9 bases matching TRBD2. TRBV5-3 counts as an open reading frame of uncertain function. CDR3 DNA sequence: TGTGCCAGAAGCTGGGGTCAGCGGGAGGCCTACAATGAGCAGTTCTTC. Protein sequence: CARSWGQREAYNEQFF.